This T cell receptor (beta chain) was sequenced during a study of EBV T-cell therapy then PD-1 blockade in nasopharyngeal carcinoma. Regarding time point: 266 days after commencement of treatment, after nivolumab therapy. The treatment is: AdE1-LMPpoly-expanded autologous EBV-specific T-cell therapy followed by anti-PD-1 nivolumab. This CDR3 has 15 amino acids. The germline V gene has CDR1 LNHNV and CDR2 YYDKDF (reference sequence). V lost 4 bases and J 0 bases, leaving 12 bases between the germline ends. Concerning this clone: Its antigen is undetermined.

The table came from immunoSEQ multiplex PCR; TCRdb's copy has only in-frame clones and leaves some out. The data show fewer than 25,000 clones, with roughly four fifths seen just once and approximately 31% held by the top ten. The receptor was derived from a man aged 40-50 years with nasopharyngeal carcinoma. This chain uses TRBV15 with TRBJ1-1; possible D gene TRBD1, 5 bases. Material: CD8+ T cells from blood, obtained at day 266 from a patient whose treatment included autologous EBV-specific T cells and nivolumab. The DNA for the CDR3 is TGTGCCACCAGCAAACGCGGGGCGCTGAACACTGAAGCTTTCTTT. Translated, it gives CATSKRGALNTEAFF.